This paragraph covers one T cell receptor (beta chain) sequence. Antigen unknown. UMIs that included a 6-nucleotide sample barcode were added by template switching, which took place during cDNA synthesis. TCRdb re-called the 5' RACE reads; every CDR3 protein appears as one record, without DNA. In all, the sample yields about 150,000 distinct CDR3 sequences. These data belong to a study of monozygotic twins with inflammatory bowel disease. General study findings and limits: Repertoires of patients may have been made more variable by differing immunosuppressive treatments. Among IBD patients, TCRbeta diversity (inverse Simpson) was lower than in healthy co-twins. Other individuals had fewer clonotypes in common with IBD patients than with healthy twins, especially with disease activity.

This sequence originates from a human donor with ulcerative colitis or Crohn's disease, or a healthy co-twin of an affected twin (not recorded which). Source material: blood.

This CDR3 is CAWSLTDRSETQYF. The rearrangement uses TRBV30 and TRBJ2-5; checking the TCRdb D call of TRBD1 is not possible without DNA. Germline-derived CDR1 and CDR2 are GTSNPN and SVGIG (reference sequence). The CDR3 length is 14 residues.